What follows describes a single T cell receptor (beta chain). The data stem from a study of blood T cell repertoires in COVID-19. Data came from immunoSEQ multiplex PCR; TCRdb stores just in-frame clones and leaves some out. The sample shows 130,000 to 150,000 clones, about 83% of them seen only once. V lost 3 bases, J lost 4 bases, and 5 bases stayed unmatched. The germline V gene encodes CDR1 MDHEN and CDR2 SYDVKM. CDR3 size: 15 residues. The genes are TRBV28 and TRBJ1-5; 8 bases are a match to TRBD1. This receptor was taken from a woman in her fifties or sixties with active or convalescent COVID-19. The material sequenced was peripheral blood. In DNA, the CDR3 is TGTGCCAGCAGTTTGGGACAGGAGGAGAATCAGCCCCAGCATTTT. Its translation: CASSLGQEENQPQHF.